Each of the 23 T cell receptor beta chains below was sequenced from the same sample in a study of control samples from healthy donors and cancer patients. Profiled with immunoSEQ multiplex PCR; TCRdb holds only in-frame clones, not every one. The table lists some 51,000 clones, approximately 86% of them singletons. The sequenced sample was blood. These receptors all come from a man in his fifties or sixties in good health.

The V call is TRBV13, the J call TRBJ2-5; 8 bases match TRBD1. Germline V CDR1 and CDR2: PRHDT, FYEKMQ (reference sequence). J was trimmed by 4 bases and V by 3 bases; bases with no gene match: 10. The CDR3 totals 16 residues. DNA for the CDR3: TGTGCCAGCAGCTTTGACCAGGGGGCGAGTGGAGAGACCCAGTACTTC. Translating gives CASSFDQGASGETQYF.

This chain connects TRBV7-2 to TRBJ2-1; 8 bases line up with TRBD2. The germline V gene has CDR1 SGHTA and CDR2 FQGNSA. V lost 1 base, J lost 9 bases, and 8 bases stayed unmatched. The CDR3 totals 15 residues. The CDR3, as DNA: TGTGCCAGCAGCTTAGTAGCGGGGAAAGGTGGTGAGCAGTTCTTC. Protein sequence: CASSLVAGKGGEQFF.

The V and J genes are TRBV11-3 and TRBJ2-5; no reliable D call. V lost 5 bases and J 5 bases, leaving 12 bases between the germline ends. From germline, CDR1 is SGHNT and CDR2 YENEEA. The length of the CDR3 is 13 residues. Here the CDR3 DNA reads TGTGCCAGCAGCCCTTCGAGTCTGGAGACCCAGTACTTC. It codes for CASSPSSLETQYF.

This clone was observed a handful of times. The V gene is TRBV7-2, the J gene TRBJ1-1; no firm D call. Germline V gives CDR1 SGHTA, CDR2 FQGNSA. V was clipped by 7 bases and J by 6 bases, with 3 bases between them. The length of the CDR3 is 9 residues. CDR3 coding DNA: TGTGCCAGCACCCCTGAAGCTTTCTTT. Protein: CASTPEAFF.

This clone has more than one count but fewer than ten. The chain recombines TRBV5-1 with TRBJ1-4; D is ambiguous. The germline V gene encodes CDR1 SGHRS and CDR2 YFSETQ. CDR3 size: 13 residues. Between the trimmed V and J ends, which lost 0 bases and 7 bases, there was a span of 7 bases. CDR3 region: CASSLAPIEKLFF. The CDR3 nucleotides are TGCGCCAGCAGCTTGGCTCCCATTGAAAAACTGTTTTTT.

J is TRBJ2-1 and V is TRBV12-3 or TRBV12-4; D is possibly TRBD1 (5 bases). Trimming removed 6 bases from V and 4 bases from J, with 7 bases in between. The CDR3 sequence is 12 residues long. The CDR3: CASRGQYNEQFF. The DNA of the CDR3 is TGTGCCAGCAGGGGGCAGTACAATGAGCAGTTCTTC.

This clone was seen more than once but under ten times. The rearrangement uses TRBV24-1 and TRBJ2-1, with D unclear. This CDR3 is built from 15 residues. The V end lost 4 bases, the J end lost 1 base, and 10 bases lay between the germline ends. CDR1 and CDR2 (germline): KGHDR, SFDVKD. The CDR3 coding sequence is TGTGCCACCAGTGACCTGGGGTTTTCCTACAATGAGCAGTTCTTC. Protein: CATSDLGFSYNEQFF.

This clone has a single count. V usage is TRBV11-2 and J usage is TRBJ2-7; D might be TRBD1 or TRBD2, each matching 5 bases. The V gene's germline CDR1 is SGHAT and CDR2 FQNNGV. CDR3 length: 15 residues. V lost 5 bases and J lost 3, with 17 bases in between. As DNA, the CDR3 is TGTGCCAGCAGCCCGGCCGGGACGTCGGGCTACGAGCAGTACTTC. Amino acids: CASSPAGTSGYEQYF.

The rearrangement joins TRBV28 to TRBJ1-2; TRBD1 aligns across 9 bases. Germline loops: CDR1 MDHEN, CDR2 SYDVKM. This CDR3 contains 13 residues. After removal of 8 bases from V and 8 bases from J, the junction contained 9 bases not matched to a gene. The CDR3 spells CASGGGQGEGYTF. The CDR3 bases are TGTGCCAGCGGGGGGGGACAGGGTGAAGGCTACACCTTC.

The rearrangement uses TRBV9 and TRBJ1-6; TRBD1 might be the D (5 bases). Germline V gene lookup returns CDR1 SGDLS and CDR2 YYNGEE. Trimming took off 4 bases at V and 6 bases at J, with 11 bases between the two ends. The CDR3 spans 14 residues. For the CDR3, the DNA is TGTGCCAGCAGCCAGGGCCCTCCTAATTCACCCCTCCACTTT. Its protein product is CASSQGPPNSPLHF.

The chain carries TRBV28 and TRBJ2-7, with 8 bases that match TRBD1. V dropped 10 bases and J dropped 4; count of bases not matched to a gene: 12. Germline CDR1 and CDR2: MDHEN and SYDVKM. CDR3 size: 14 residues. For the CDR3, the DNA is TGTGCCACCTCCAGACAGGGGTGGTTATACGAGCAGTACTTC. As protein: CATSRQGWLYEQYF.

The rearrangement uses TRBV18 and TRBJ1-5; D is ambiguous. Germline assignment: CDR1 KGHSH and CDR2 LQKENI. Trimming took off 3 bases at V and 5 bases at J, with 11 bases between the two ends. The CDR3 sequence is 14 residues long. CDR3 protein: CASSPAGGDQPQHF. In DNA form, the CDR3 reads TGTGCCAGCTCACCCGCGGGAGGAGATCAGCCCCAGCATTTT.

The chain combines TRBV4-1 with TRBJ2-1; 11 bases align to TRBD2. The germline CDR1 and CDR2 sequences are MGHRA and YSYEKL. The trim removed 0 bases at V and 3 bases at J, leaving 13 bases unmatched. The CDR3 consists of 20 residues. CDR3 amino acids: CASSQEWPPLAGESYNEQFF. The CDR3 DNA is TGCGCCAGCAGCCAAGAATGGCCCCCACTAGCGGGAGAAAGCTACAATGAGCAGTTCTTC.

The J gene is TRBJ2-7, the V gene TRBV27; D is undetermined. V shed 4 bases and J shed 2 bases, with 15 bases lying between them. The CDR3 has 15 amino acids. CDR1 and CDR2 from the germline V gene are MNHEY and SMNVEV (reference sequence). The CDR3 is CASSSFPRAAYEQYF. CDR3 coding DNA: TGTGCCAGCAGTTCATTCCCACGGGCCGCCTACGAGCAGTACTTC.

V gene TRBV10-2 combines with J gene TRBJ2-3, with 15 bases that match TRBD2. Germline-derived CDR1 and CDR2 are WSHSY and SAAADI. The trim removed 6 bases at V and 0 bases at J, leaving 7 bases unmatched. There are 18 residues in the CDR3. The CDR3 is CASRPEGLAGGSTDTQYF. CDR3 in DNA: TGCGCCAGCAGACCTGAGGGACTAGCGGGAGGTAGCACAGATACGCAGTATTTT.

This sequence joins TRBV21-1 and TRBJ1-5; the table gives TRBD1 as D, unverified against the DNA. TRBV21-1 is a pseudogene segment. The CDR3 has 15 amino acids. CDR3 protein: CASSTPDRGGQPQHF. The DNA of the CDR3 is TGTGCCAGCAGCACACCGGACAGGGGCGGGCAGCCCCAGCATTTT.

The CDR3 sequence is CASTNRANQPQHF. CDR3 nucleotides: TGTGCCAGTACCAATAGGGCGAATCAGCCCCAGCATTTT. The chain joins TRBV19 to TRBJ1-5; D remains unclear. The CDR3 spans 13 residues. The V end was cut by 7 bases, the J end by 4 bases, with 11 bases between. The germline gives CDR1 LNHDA, CDR2 SQIVND (reference sequence).

V is TRBV7-8 and J is TRBJ1-4; maybe TRBD1 (6 bases). CDR1 and CDR2 from the germline V gene are SGHVS and FQNEAQ. Deletions cut 3 bases from V and 4 bases from J, with 9 bases between. The CDR3 runs 14 residues. CDR3 DNA sequence: TGTGCCAGCAGCTTTGGGGGCGGTAATGAAAAACTGTTTTTT. Residues: CASSFGGGNEKLFF.

The chain combines TRBV3-1 (or the pseudogene TRBV3-2) with TRBJ2-1; a weak D match, TRBD2 (6 bases). V dropped 0 bases and J dropped 6 bases, with 12 bases sitting between them. CDR1 is LGHDT and CDR2 is YNNKEL in the germline V gene (reference sequence). The CDR3 extends over 15 amino acids. The CDR3 region has the DNA TGTGCCAGCAGCCAAGAAGGTAGCGGAGCCAATGAGCAGTTCTTC. Translating it yields CASSQEGSGANEQFF.

The V gene is TRBV5-4, the J gene TRBJ2-3; TRBD2 aligns across 7 bases. The J segment lost 4 bases and the V segment lost 4 bases, leaving 9 bases of the junction unmatched. From germline, CDR1 is SGHNT and CDR2 YYREEE (reference sequence). The CDR3 covers 15 residues. In DNA, the CDR3 is TGTGCCAGCAGCCTCGGGGCGGGAGTAGCAGATACGCAGTATTTT. Translated, it gives CASSLGAGVADTQYF.

This clone was detected once. The chain uses TRBV27 and TRBJ1-2; D is perhaps TRBD1 (6 bases). CDR1 and CDR2 (germline): MNHEY, SMNVEV (reference sequence). The CDR3 totals 14 residues. V gave up 7 bases and J gave up 6 bases, with 18 bases separating them. CDR3 region: CASTGGGGADGYTF. In DNA form, the CDR3 reads TGTGCCAGCACCGGGGGCGGGGGGGCGGATGGCTACACCTTC.

The V and J genes are TRBV11-3 and TRBJ2-1; 12 bases align to TRBD2. The germline V gene encodes CDR1 SGHNT and CDR2 YENEEA. This CDR3 is built from 18 residues. V dropped 2 bases and J dropped 3; count of bases not matched to a gene: 8. The CDR3 loop reads CASSLLAGGPSYYNEQFF. CDR3 bases: TGTGCCAGCAGCTTACTAGCGGGAGGGCCTTCCTACTACAATGAGCAGTTCTTC. The entire variable domain, with the rest obtained from reference TRBV11-3 and TRBJ2-1, is as follows: EAGVVQSPRYKIIEKKQPVAFWCNPISGHNTLYWYLQNLGQGPELLIRYENEEAVDDSQLPKDRFSAERLKGVDSTLKIQPAELGDSAVYLCASSLLAGGPSYYNEQFFGPGTRLTVL.

The V call is TRBV24-1, the J call TRBJ1-2; 8 bases map to TRBD1. The CDR3 totals 13 residues. Germline V gene lookup returns CDR1 KGHDR and CDR2 SFDVKD. Losses at the gene ends were 9 bases for V and 4 bases for J; bases not matched to a gene: 6. The CDR3 nucleotides read TGTGCCACCGCAGGACAGGGTGGCTATGGCTACACCTTC. It translates to CATAGQGGYGYTF.